The clone carrying this TCR beta chain was recorded at least ten times. Its antigen is not known. The source of the sample is a study of T cells after yellow fever vaccination. TCR cDNA, made by 5'RACE template switching, carried an added universal primer site and UMIs. TCRdb recomputed calls from the 5' RACE reads with MiXCR, one row per CDR3 protein. The sample records about 200,000 distinct CDR3 sequences, roughly 3.3% being singletons. Germline V CDR1 and CDR2: DFQATT, SNEGSKA (reference sequence). The CDR3 covers 14 residues. The J segment lost 4 bases and the V segment lost 5 bases, leaving 6 bases of the junction unmatched. Whole-study results and caveats: Overlap between CD4 and CD8 compartments was detected for a small share of clonotypes.

The gene calls are TRBV20-1 and TRBJ2-5; TRBD2 agrees at 11 bases. The sample here was CD4+ T cells sorted from PBMCs, taken 10 days after the yellow fever booster vaccination. This TCR was recovered from a man aged 18 to 30 who received the YFV17D yellow fever vaccine. The CDR3: CSAPLAGGPETQYF. The CDR3 region has the DNA TGCAGTGCTCCCCTAGCGGGGGGTCCAGAGACCCAGTACTTC.